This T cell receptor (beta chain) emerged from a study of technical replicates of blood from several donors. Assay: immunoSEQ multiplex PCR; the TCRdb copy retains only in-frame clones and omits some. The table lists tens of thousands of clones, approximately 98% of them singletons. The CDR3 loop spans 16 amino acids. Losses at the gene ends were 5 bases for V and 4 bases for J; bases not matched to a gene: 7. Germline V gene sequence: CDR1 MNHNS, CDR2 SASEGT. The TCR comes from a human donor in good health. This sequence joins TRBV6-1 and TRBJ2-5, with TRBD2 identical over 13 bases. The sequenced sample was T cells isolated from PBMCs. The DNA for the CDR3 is TGTGCCAGCAGTCAAGGACTAGCGGGAGACTTAGAGACCCAGTACTTC. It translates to CASSQGLAGDLETQYF.